The 21 T cell receptor beta chains below come from one sample, sequenced in a study of type 1 and type 2 diabetes patients. The PCR template was genomic DNA. Multiplex PCR with 30 forward and 13 reverse primers amplified the TCR beta CDR3. TCRdb redid the calling of the multiplex PCR reads with MiXCR, one entry per CDR3 protein. The repertoire holds 270,000 or so distinct CDR3 sequences, more than 40% seen once, with 12% to 15% in the top ten. The sequenced material came from peripheral blood mononuclear cells (PBMCs). The receptor set was obtained from a man aged 18 to 30 with type 2 diabetes.

The chain employs TRBV10-3 and TRBJ1-1; 9 bases line up with TRBD1. This CDR3 has 15 residues. Trimming at V came to 4 bases and at J to 1 base, leaving 4 bases not matched to a gene. Germline V CDR1 and CDR2: ENHRY, SYGVKD. Here the CDR3 DNA reads TGTGCCATCAGTGGAACAGGGGGCTCGAACACTGAAGCTTTCTTT. As protein: CAISGTGGSNTEAFF.

V is TRBV10-3 and J is TRBJ2-2, with a weak D call TRBD1 (5 bases). The CDR3 runs to 15 residues. V gave up 0 bases and J gave up 0 bases, with 5 bases separating them. CDR1 is ENHRY, CDR2 SYGVKD, per germline. The chain's CDR3 is CAISESTANTGELFF. CDR3 bases: TGTGCCATCAGTGAGTCGACAGCGAACACCGGGGAGCTGTTTTTT.

This chain links TRBV30 with TRBJ1-1; D gene uncertain. Germline assignment: CDR1 GTSNPN and CDR2 SVGIG (reference sequence). This CDR3 is 12 amino acids long. The ends were cut back, 2 bases at V and 1 base at J, with 5 bases in the middle. CDR3 sequence: CAWSQENTEAFF. In DNA form, the CDR3 reads TGTGCCTGGAGTCAAGAGAACACTGAAGCTTTCTTT. Using reference TRBV30 and TRBJ1-1 for the parts outside the CDR3, the full variable domain is SQTIHQWPATLVQPVGSPLSLECTVEGTSNPNLYWYRQAAGRGLQLLFYSVGIGQISSEVPQNLSASRPQDRQFILSSKKLLLSDSGFYLCAWSQENTEAFFGQGTRLTVV.

The rearrangement joins TRBV10-1 to TRBJ2-1; 8 bases agree with TRBD2. The junction had 5 bases not matched to a gene; V was cut back by 5 bases and J by 5 bases. Germline V gene data show CDR1 as WNHNN and CDR2 as SYGVQD (reference sequence). The CDR3 sequence is 14 residues long. Here the CDR3 DNA reads TGCGCCAGCAGTAAAACTAGCGGCGACAATGAGCAGTTCTTC. Translation gives CASSKTSGDNEQFF.

In this sample, this clonotype turned up a few times. The J gene is TRBJ1-6, the V gene TRBV5-1; 9 positions match TRBD1. With V trimmed by 7 bases and J by 8 bases, 1 base remained unmatched. The CDR3 is 12 amino acids. The germline gives CDR1 SGHRS, CDR2 YFSETQ. This CDR3 is CASRTGDSPLHF. In DNA, the CDR3 is TGCGCCAGCCGGACAGGGGATTCACCCCTCCACTTT.

This clonotype has ten or more counts. J is TRBJ1-2 and V is TRBV30; D unresolved. V lost 1 base and J 1 base, leaving 7 bases between the germline ends. The CDR3 runs to 13 residues. CDR1 GTSNPN and CDR2 SVGIG come from the germline V gene (reference sequence). The CDR3 DNA reads TGTGCCTGGAGTGGAGTTCTTAACTATGGCTACACCTTC. Protein sequence: CAWSGVLNYGYTF. Variable domain in full (rest from reference TRBV30 and TRBJ1-2): SQTIHQWPATLVQPVGSPLSLECTVEGTSNPNLYWYRQAAGRGLQLLFYSVGIGQISSEVPQNLSASRPQDRQFILSSKKLLLSDSGFYLCAWSGVLNYGYTFGSGTRLTVV.

The rearrangement links TRBV15 to TRBJ2-6; 8 nucleotides line up with TRBD2. Germline trimming cut 8 bases from V and 1 base from J; bases unmatched to any gene: 7. Germline CDR1 reads LNHNV; CDR2 reads YYDKDF (reference sequence). This CDR3 region has 16 residues. This chain's CDR3 is CATGTSGGSGANVLTF. The CDR3 DNA sequence: TGTGCCACCGGGACTAGTGGCGGGTCTGGGGCCAACGTCCTGACTTTC.

The J gene is TRBJ2-1, the V gene TRBV25-1; D is perhaps TRBD2 (6 bases). V was shortened by 3 bases and J by 7 bases, with 13 bases between the two germline ends. The CDR3 runs 14 residues. CDR1 is MGHDK, CDR2 SYGVNS, per germline. CDR3 amino acids: CASSETKDYNEQFF. As DNA, the CDR3 is TGTGCCAGCAGTGAGACCAAGGACTATAATGAGCAGTTCTTC. Full variable domain (remainder filled in from reference TRBV25-1 and TRBJ2-1): EADIYQTPRYLVIGTGKKITLECSQTMGHDKMYWYQQDPGMELHLIHYSYGVNSTEKGDLSSESTVSRIRTEHFPLTLESARPSHTSQYLCASSETKDYNEQFFGPGTRLTVL.

The CDR3 DNA follows: TGTGCCAGCAGGAAGATGGACAGCAACACTGAAGCTTTCTTT. As protein: CASRKMDSNTEAFF. This chain links TRBV7-2 with TRBJ1-1; D might be TRBD1 (6 bases). The CDR3 length is 14 residues. The V and J ends lost 6 bases and 2 bases respectively, with 13 bases between them. CDR1 is SGHTA, CDR2 FQGNSA, per germline. Based on the CDR3 plus reference TRBV7-2 and TRBJ1-1, the full variable domain is GAGVSQSPSNKVTEKGKDVELRCDPISGHTALYWYRQSLGQGLEFLIYFQGNSAPDKSGLPSDRFSAERTGGSVSTLTIQRTQQEDSAVYLCASRKMDSNTEAFFGQGTRLTVV.

The chain has TRBV20-1 and TRBJ2-3; no clear D. V lost 5 bases to trimming and J lost 1 base, with 7 bases between them. CDR1 DFQATT and CDR2 SNEGSKA come from the germline V gene (reference sequence). The CDR3 consists of 12 residues. Written as DNA, the CDR3 is TGCAGTGCTCTGAGTGGCACAGATACGCAGTATTTT. Translated, it gives CSALSGTDTQYF.

The V and J genes are TRBV28 and TRBJ1-6; D is possibly TRBD1 (6 bases). Germline V gene lookup returns CDR1 MDHEN and CDR2 SYDVKM. The CDR3 totals 15 residues. V dropped 2 bases and J dropped 5 bases, with 10 bases sitting between them. CDR3 in DNA: TGTGCCAGCAGTTTAACAGGGTGGGATAATTCACCCCTCCACTTT. This encodes CASSLTGWDNSPLHF.

This clonotype was seen only once. The chain employs TRBV2 and TRBJ2-7, with 7 bases fitting TRBD2. The V gene's germline CDR1 is SNHLY and CDR2 FYNNEI. The CDR3 loop spans 14 amino acids. The ends lost 6 bases at V and 5 bases at J; junction bases unmatched: 10. This CDR3 is CASSFGTTSDEQYF. The CDR3 bases are TGTGCCAGCAGCTTTGGCACCACTAGCGACGAGCAGTACTTC.

The chain joins TRBV9 to TRBJ2-7; TRBD1 matches 10 bases. Trimming took 3 bases from V and 5 from J; bases not matched to a gene: 8. Germline V gene sequence: CDR1 SGDLS, CDR2 YYNGEE. The CDR3 extends over 15 amino acids. CDR3 sequence (DNA): TGTGCCAGCAGCGGCCCGGGACAGGGGTCTAACGAGCAGTACTTC. Translated, it gives CASSGPGQGSNEQYF.

V and J are TRBV12-3 or TRBV12-4 and TRBJ2-2; tentatively, D is TRBD2 (5 bases). V was cut by 5 bases and J by 4 bases, with 14 bases left in between. The CDR3 totals 15 residues. CDR3 nucleotides: TGTGCCAGCAGTGTTCTAAGCGGACGCACCGGGGAGCTGTTTTTT. Its translation: CASSVLSGRTGELFF.

The gene calls are TRBV19 and TRBJ1-4; D perhaps matches TRBD1 (5 bases). The germline V gene has CDR1 LNHDA and CDR2 SQIVND (reference sequence). The CDR3 contains 13 residues. V was trimmed by 8 bases and J by 6 bases, leaving 13 bases between them. The CDR3 coding sequence is TGTGCCAGTCTCGGAGACAGCCATGAAAAACTGTTTTTT. Its protein product is CASLGDSHEKLFF.

As to this clonotype: Mismatch with germline at one junction end may stem from a read error. V usage is TRBV10-1 and J usage is TRBJ1-1; possibly TRBD1 for D (6 bases). The CDR3 extends over 14 amino acids. Germline V lookup: CDR1 WNHNN, CDR2 SYGVQD (reference sequence). CDR3 region: CASTEGHPNTVAFF. Written as DNA, the CDR3 is TGCGCCAGCACCGAGGGACACCCGAACACTGTAGCTTTCTTT.

The sample holds many counts of this clonotype. The chain combines TRBV20-1 with TRBJ2-7; 7 bases are a match to TRBD2. This CDR3 is 13 amino acids long. CDR1 is DFQATT, CDR2 SNEGSKA, per germline (reference sequence). V lost 3 bases and J lost 4; bases outside the gene matches: 6. This chain's CDR3 is CSASWREFYEQYF. The CDR3, as DNA: TGCAGTGCTAGTTGGCGGGAGTTTTACGAGCAGTACTTC.

The V gene is TRBV7-9, the J gene TRBJ2-1; D gene unclear. Trimming removed 3 bases at V and 7 bases at J, with 13 bases between. Germline V gene lookup returns CDR1 SEHNR and CDR2 FQNEAQ (reference sequence). The CDR3 length is 14 residues. The CDR3 spells CASSFSENYNEQFF. CDR3 nucleotides: TGTGCCAGCAGCTTTTCAGAAAACTATAATGAGCAGTTCTTC.

The chain recombines TRBV20-1 with TRBJ1-1, with 7 bases that match TRBD1. Per the germline V gene, CDR1 is DFQATT and CDR2 is SNEGSKA (reference sequence). Unmatched junction bases numbered 11, after V lost 3 bases and J lost 1 base. The CDR3 consists of 16 residues. The DNA of the CDR3 is TGCAGTGCTAGGTCGTCAGGGGGGATTCAGAACACTGAAGCTTTCTTT. This codes for CSARSSGGIQNTEAFF.

In this sample, this clonotype turned up many times. The J gene is TRBJ1-6, the V gene TRBV7-6, with a tentative D call TRBD1 (6 bases). The CDR3 runs to 15 residues. Trimming took 2 bases from V and 8 from J, leaving 13 bases between them. CDR1 is SGHVS and CDR2 is FNYEAQ in the germline V gene. Written as DNA, the CDR3 is TGTGCCAGCAGCTTAACCAACAGGGACCATTCACCCCTCCACTTT. This gives the protein CASSLTNRDHSPLHF.

The gene calls are TRBV4-1 and TRBJ1-2; 7 nucleotides line up with TRBD1. CDR1 MGHRA and CDR2 YSYEKL come from the germline V gene. The CDR3 extends over 15 amino acids. Germline trimming cut 4 bases from V and 4 bases from J; bases unmatched to any gene: 9. For the CDR3, the DNA is TGCGCCAGCAGCCCCACAGGGGTCCGGGGCTATGGCTACACCTTC. This sequence encodes CASSPTGVRGYGYTF.